This passage covers 8 T cell receptor beta chains from one sample sequenced in a study of blood T cell repertoires in COVID-19 (dated by TCRdb to about 2020). Preparation of the library involved the immunoSEQ multiplex PCR assay. TCRdb limited this immuneACCESS table to in-frame rearrangements with V and J called. A share of clones is missing; checked studies link under half to unresolved V genes, and the rest is unexplained. Present in this sample are 110,000 to 150,000 clones, around 89% of which were seen just once. The ten biggest clones cover under 3% of the sample. The sequenced sample consisted of peripheral blood. The receptors originated from a man in his sixties with active or convalescent COVID-19.

The CDR3 region has the DNA TGTGCCAGCACCCGGGACTCCACGCCAGATACGCAGTATTTT. This encodes CASTRDSTPDTQYF. The chain uses TRBV7-9 and TRBJ2-3, with TRBD2 as a possible D gene (6 bases). CDR1 is SEHNR, CDR2 FQNEAQ, per germline (reference sequence). Trimming removed 7 bases at V and 4 bases at J, with 15 bases between. The CDR3 has 14 residues.

The count of this clone is one. The chain employs TRBV7-3 and TRBJ2-5; D might be TRBD2 (6 bases). Germline CDR1 reads SGHTA; CDR2 reads FQGTGA. The CDR3 is 14 amino acids. Trimming took off 2 bases at V and 2 bases at J, with 9 bases between the two ends. The CDR3 sequence: CASSLGGAQETQYF. The CDR3 DNA reads as TGTGCCAGCAGCTTAGGCGGGGCACAAGAGACCCAGTACTTC.

The CDR3 coding sequence is TGTGCCAGCAGCCCAGCTGGGCCTGGAAACACCATATATTTT. It encodes CASSPAGPGNTIYF. This chain joins TRBV28 and TRBJ1-3; D is undetermined. With 6 bases removed from V and 2 bases from J, the gap between germline ends came to 11 bases. CDR1 is MDHEN and CDR2 is SYDVKM in the germline V gene. The CDR3 has 14 amino acids.

The CDR3 protein is CASSLGLASYEQYF. CDR3 coding DNA: TGCGCCAGCAGCTTGGGACTAGCGTCCTACGAGCAGTACTTC. The chain is built from TRBV5-1 and TRBJ2-7, with 8 nucleotides matching TRBD2. Germline assignment: CDR1 SGHRS and CDR2 YFSETQ. V was clipped by 0 bases and J by 1 base; unmatched bases: 0. This CDR3 contains 14 residues.

The genes are TRBV19 and TRBJ2-7; D might be TRBD2 (6 bases). CDR3 length: 15 amino acids. V lost 5 bases and J 2 bases, leaving 16 bases between the germline ends. Germline lookup yields CDR1 LNHDA and CDR2 SQIVND (reference sequence). As DNA, the CDR3 is TGTGCCAGTAGTCCACGTGGAGGGACCCCCTACGAGCAGTACTTC. As protein: CASSPRGGTPYEQYF.

CDR3 sequence reads: CSSGDKETQYF. The CDR3 nucleotides are TGCAGCAGCGGAGATAAAGAGACCCAGTACTTC. V usage is TRBV29-1 and J usage is TRBJ2-5; TRBD2 is a possible D gene (5 bases). Germline CDR1 SQVTM, CDR2 ANQGSEA. V was clipped by 8 bases and J by 3 bases, with 10 bases between them. The CDR3 consists of 11 residues. Drawing the rest from reference TRBV29-1 and TRBJ2-5, the complete variable domain is SAVISQKPSRDICQRGTSLTIQCQVDSQVTMMFWYRQQPGQSLTLIATANQGSEATYESGFVIDKFPISRPNLTFSTLTVSNMSPEDSSIYLCSSGDKETQYFGPGTRLLVL.

The chain has TRBV10-3 and TRBJ1-1; D remains unclear. Germline V gene sequence: CDR1 ENHRY, CDR2 SYGVKD. The CDR3 consists of 15 residues. The V and J ends lost 0 bases and 4 bases respectively, with 12 bases between them. The CDR3 loop reads CAISESGKRGTEAFF. The CDR3 bases are TGTGCCATCAGTGAGTCGGGGAAACGGGGCACTGAAGCTTTCTTT.

This chain joins TRBV19 and TRBJ2-3; 10 nucleotides agree with TRBD1. With V trimmed by 6 bases and J by 4 bases, 10 bases remained unmatched. The CDR3 is 16 residues long. The germline V gene encodes CDR1 LNHDA and CDR2 SQIVND (reference sequence). In DNA form, the CDR3 reads TGTGCCAGTAGATCCCCGGGACAGGGGTTATCAGATACGCAGTATTTT. Amino acids: CASRSPGQGLSDTQYF.